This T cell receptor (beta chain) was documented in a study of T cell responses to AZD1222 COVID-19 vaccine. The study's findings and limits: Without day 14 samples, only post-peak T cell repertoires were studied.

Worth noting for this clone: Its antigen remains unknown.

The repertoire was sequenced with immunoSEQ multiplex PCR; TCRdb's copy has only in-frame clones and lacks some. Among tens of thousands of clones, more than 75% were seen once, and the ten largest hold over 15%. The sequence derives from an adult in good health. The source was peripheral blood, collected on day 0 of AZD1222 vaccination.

CDR3 sequence reads: CASSLARGQLNTGELFF. CDR3 nucleotide sequence: TGTGCCAGCAGCTTAGCGAGGGGACAACTGAACACCGGGGAGCTGTTTTTT. This rearrangement joins TRBV7-6 to TRBJ2-2; possible D gene TRBD1, 6 bases. The V end lost 0 bases, the J end lost 1 base, and 12 bases lay between the germline ends. This CDR3 comprises 17 residues. The germline V gene has CDR1 SGHVS and CDR2 FNYEAQ.